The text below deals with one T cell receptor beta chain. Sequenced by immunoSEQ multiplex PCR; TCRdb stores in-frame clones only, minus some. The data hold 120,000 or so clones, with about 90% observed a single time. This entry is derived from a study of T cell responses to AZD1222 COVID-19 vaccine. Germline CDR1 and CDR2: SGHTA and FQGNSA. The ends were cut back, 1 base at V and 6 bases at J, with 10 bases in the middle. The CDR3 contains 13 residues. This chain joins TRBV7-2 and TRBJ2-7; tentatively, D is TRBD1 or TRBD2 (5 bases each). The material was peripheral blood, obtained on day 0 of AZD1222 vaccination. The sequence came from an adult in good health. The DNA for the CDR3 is TGTGCCAGCAGCTTAGAAAGAGGGGCCGAGCAGTACTTC. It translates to CASSLERGAEQYF. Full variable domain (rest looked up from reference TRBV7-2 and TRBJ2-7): GAGVSQSPSNKVTEKGKDVELRCDPISGHTALYWYRQSLGQGLEFLIYFQGNSAPDKSGLPSDRFSAERTGGSVSTLTIQRTQQEDSAVYLCASSLERGAEQYFGPGTRLTVT.